This entry concerns a single T cell receptor (beta chain). V lost 3 bases and J lost 4; bases outside the gene matches: 1. Germline CDR1 MDHEN, CDR2 SYDVKM. The CDR3 has 15 residues. This entry is derived from a study of T cell changes during pregnancy in multiple sclerosis. Data came from immunoSEQ multiplex PCR; TCRdb stores just in-frame clones and leaves some out. The sample has about 59,000 clones; less than 95% are singletons. This sequence originates from a female donor with multiple sclerosis, enrolled in a pregnancy study. The rearrangement joins TRBV28 to TRBJ2-1, with 12 bases identical to TRBD1. The sample here was CD8+ T cells from peripheral blood mononuclear cells, taken after pregnancy. CDR3 coding DNA: TGTGCCAGCAGTTTGGGACAGGGGGCGTACAATGAGCAGTTCTTC. Translation gives CASSLGQGAYNEQFF.